The 15 T cell receptor beta chains listed next were all sequenced from one sample in a study of cytotoxic CD8 clonotypes in ibrutinib-treated CLL. Profiled with immunoSEQ multiplex PCR; TCRdb holds only in-frame clones, not every one. In the table there are 150,000 to 200,000 clones, around 70% of which are singletons. Sequencing was performed on PBMCs, taken after 24 months of ibrutinib treatment. The receptors originated from a human donor with chronic lymphocytic leukemia.

The V gene is TRBV25-1, the J gene TRBJ2-5; TRBD1 matches at 10 bases. CDR3 size: 17 residues. CDR1 MGHDK and CDR2 SYGVNS come from the germline V gene. After removal of 1 base from V and 1 base from J, the junction contained 6 bases not matched to a gene. The chain's CDR3 is CASSELEDRGTQETQYF. The CDR3 DNA reads as TGTGCCAGCAGTGAATTGGAGGACAGGGGGACCCAAGAGACCCAGTACTTC.

The gene calls are TRBV19 and TRBJ2-5; D call uncertain. CDR1 is LNHDA and CDR2 is SQIVND in the germline V gene (reference sequence). The V gene lost 4 bases and the J gene lost 5 bases, with 14 bases spanning the gap. This CDR3 contains 14 residues. In DNA, the CDR3 is TGTGCCAGTAGTAACGGATTGGAAGGCGAGACCCAGTACTTC. Its protein product is CASSNGLEGETQYF.

J is TRBJ1-5 and V is TRBV27; 8 bases map to TRBD1. Germline CDR1 reads MNHEY; CDR2 reads SMNVEV (reference sequence). The CDR3 has 15 amino acids. V shed 3 bases, J shed 6 bases, and the junction held 7 bases outside the gene matches. The chain's CDR3 is CASSFSQGAGQPQHF. The CDR3 DNA is TGTGCCAGCAGTTTTTCTCAGGGGGCCGGTCAGCCCCAGCATTTT.

About this clone: Other DNA sequences in this specimen translate into the identical CDR3. The chain combines TRBV18 with TRBJ2-3, with a tentative D call TRBD2 (6 bases). Between the trimmed V and J ends, which lost 3 bases and 0 bases, there was a span of 10 bases. Germline V lookup: CDR1 KGHSH, CDR2 LQKENI. The CDR3 is 15 amino acids. CDR3 loop: CASSPGLASTDTQYF. CDR3 in DNA: TGTGCCAGCTCACCCGGCCTAGCGAGCACAGATACGCAGTATTTT.

This clone turned up a few times. The J gene is TRBJ2-2, the V gene TRBV5-4; a weak D match, TRBD1 (6 bases). Germline V lookup: CDR1 SGHNT, CDR2 YYREEE (reference sequence). The CDR3 is 14 amino acids. V was pared by 1 base and J by 4 bases, with 8 bases between. The CDR3 region has the DNA TGTGCCAGCAGCTTGCAGGGGATCACCGGGGAGCTGTTTTTT. Its protein is CASSLQGITGELFF. Full variable domain (remainder filled in from reference TRBV5-4 and TRBJ2-2): ETGVTQSPTHLIKTRGQQVTLRCSSQSGHNTVSWYQQALGQGPQFIFQYYREEENGRGNFPPRFSGLQFPNYSSELNVNALELDDSALYLCASSLQGITGELFFGEGSRLTVL.

V gene TRBV7-2 combines with J gene TRBJ1-5; possible D gene TRBD1, 6 bases. V lost 2 bases, J lost 8 bases, and 7 bases lay in between. Germline CDR1 reads SGHTA; CDR2 reads FQGNSA. This CDR3 is 12 amino acids long. The CDR3: CASSLTGKPQHF. For the CDR3, the DNA is TGTGCCAGCAGCTTAACAGGGAAGCCCCAGCATTTT.

The genes are TRBV18 and TRBJ2-7, with TRBD2 as a possible D gene (6 bases). V was trimmed by 1 base and J by 3 bases, leaving 22 bases between them. The germline CDR1 and CDR2 sequences are KGHSH and LQKENI. The CDR3 is 18 residues long. CDR3 sequence reads: CASSPRGPGVLGGYEQYF. CDR3 sequence (DNA): TGTGCCAGCTCACCACGGGGACCGGGGGTCTTAGGTGGCTACGAGCAGTACTTC.

A few counts support this clone. V is TRBV18 and J is TRBJ1-3, with D tentatively TRBD1 (5 bases). The CDR3 loop spans 13 amino acids. Trimming left V 8 bases short and J 0 bases short, with 8 bases between. CDR1 KGHSH and CDR2 LQKENI come from the germline V gene. The CDR3 nucleotides read TGTGCCAGCGGGGGACCCTCTGGAAACACCATATATTTT. Translation: CASGGPSGNTIYF.

The rearrangement uses TRBV4-1 and TRBJ1-2; D is perhaps TRBD1 (5 bases). CDR1 and CDR2 (germline): MGHRA, YSYEKL. Trimming shortened V by 1 base and J by 5 bases, and 11 bases separated the two germline ends. This CDR3 region has 14 residues. Here the CDR3 reads CASSQGGAGYGYTF. The CDR3, as DNA: TGCGCCAGCAGCCAAGGAGGGGCAGGGTATGGCTACACCTTC.

This chain links TRBV27 with TRBJ2-1, with D hard to call. Germline lookup yields CDR1 MNHEY and CDR2 SMNVEV (reference sequence). The CDR3 loop spans 14 amino acids. V was cut by 7 bases and J by 0 bases, with 10 bases left in between. CDR3 sequence: CASTVGNSYNEQFF. CDR3 sequence (DNA): TGTGCCAGCACGGTGGGTAACTCCTACAATGAGCAGTTCTTC.

The chain employs TRBV9 and TRBJ2-1; perhaps TRBD2 as D (6 bases). The germline V and J ends were trimmed by 3 bases and 3 bases, with 13 bases remaining between them. Per germline, CDR1 SGDLS and CDR2 YYNGEE. The CDR3 covers 15 residues. The CDR3 spells CASSEGPGGYNEQFF. The CDR3 DNA is TGTGCCAGCAGCGAAGGACCCGGGGGCTACAATGAGCAGTTCTTC.

The chain recombines TRBV5-4 with TRBJ2-7; D is possibly TRBD1 (5 bases). CDR1 is SGHNT and CDR2 is YYREEE in the germline V gene (reference sequence). Trimming removed 2 bases at V and 6 bases at J, with 9 bases between. The CDR3 extends over 12 amino acids. CDR3 bases: TGTGCCAGCAGCTTCTCAGGGCGCGAGCAGTACTTC. Translated: CASSFSGREQYF.

V gene TRBV5-1 combines with J gene TRBJ2-5; D tentatively reads TRBD1 or TRBD2 (5 bases each). Germline V gene lookup returns CDR1 SGHRS and CDR2 YFSETQ. The CDR3 extends over 15 amino acids. Trimming removed 4 bases from V and 5 bases from J, with 18 bases in between. The CDR3 nucleotides are TGCGCCAGCAGCCCCGGGGACGGACCTGGGGAGACCCAGTACTTC. Its translation: CASSPGDGPGETQYF.

The rearrangement links TRBV7-9 to TRBJ1-1; 8 bases align to TRBD1. V lost 5 bases and J lost 11; bases outside the gene matches: 7. CDR1 and CDR2 (germline): SEHNR, FQNEAQ (reference sequence). This CDR3 contains 12 residues. The CDR3 bases are TGTGCCAGCAGCCTCGACAGGGGTGATGCTTTCTTT. Its protein is CASSLDRGDAFF.

This rearrangement joins TRBV7-9 to TRBJ2-7; D is possibly TRBD1 or TRBD2 (5 bases each). Deletions cut 3 bases from V and 2 bases from J, with 14 bases between. Germline CDR1 and CDR2: SEHNR and FQNEAQ (reference sequence). This CDR3 is 15 amino acids long. The CDR3 bases are TGTGCCAGCAGCTTCAGCCGGGACCCAGCCTACGAGCAGTACTTC. This encodes CASSFSRDPAYEQYF.